These 18 T cell receptor beta chains were sequenced from one sample in a study of a mutant IDH1 vaccine in newly diagnosed glioma (dated by TCRdb to about 2021). No antigen has been assigned to these receptors. The library was obtained by the immunoSEQ multiplex PCR assay. Here the immuneACCESS table is served through TCRdb, limited to in-frame sequences with V and J called. Missing clones are a known gap in these copies; in checked studies unresolved V genes cover under half, and the rest lacks a known reason. The sample table lists some 25,000 clones, about 81% of them with a count of one. The ten largest make up about 3.8% of the sample. The intended sense of this specimen's time point label: week 47, end of study. Every vaccine dose consisted of 300 ug of a 20-mer mutant IDH1 peptide in Montanide, administered subcutaneously together with topical imiquimod. The specimen comprised PBMCs, sampled from a glioma patient whose treatment included an IDH1 peptide vaccine. Every receptor here comes from a man in his forties or fifties with glioma. Some clones in this sample may be carry-over from other donors' samples.

The chain joins TRBV7-9 to TRBJ2-7, with 11 bases matching TRBD2. The CDR3 covers 14 residues. J gave up 4 bases and V 5 bases, and 4 bases lay outside the gene matches. CDR1 SEHNR and CDR2 FQNEAQ come from the germline V gene (reference sequence). The CDR3 protein is CASSTSGGLYEQYF. The CDR3 nucleotides read TGTGCCAGCAGCACTAGCGGGGGTTTATACGAGCAGTACTTC.

The V call is TRBV18, the J call TRBJ1-5; D is perhaps TRBD1 (6 bases). The germline V gene encodes CDR1 KGHSH and CDR2 LQKENI. The CDR3 spans 16 residues. Trimming cost V 6 bases and J 0 bases, with 15 bases left between them. CDR3 sequence (DNA): TGTGCCAGCTCCTCGGACAGAATCTATAGCAATCAGCCCCAGCATTTT. Its protein is CASSSDRIYSNQPQHF.

This clone turned up a few times. This chain joins TRBV4-1 and TRBJ1-1; tentatively, D is TRBD1 (6 bases). The CDR3 has 15 amino acids. Trimming cost V 3 bases and J 1 base, with 12 bases left between them. Germline V CDR1 and CDR2: MGHRA, YSYEKL. CDR3 residues: CASSHARQENTEAFF. DNA of the CDR3: TGCGCCAGCAGCCATGCCCGACAGGAGAACACTGAAGCTTTCTTT.

This chain connects TRBV6-1 to TRBJ1-1; no definite D call. CDR1 MNHNS and CDR2 SASEGT come from the germline V gene. With 7 bases removed from V and 4 bases from J, the gap between germline ends came to 16 bases. The CDR3 is 14 residues long. CDR3 protein: CASTARWGSTEAFF. The CDR3 nucleotides read TGTGCCAGCACTGCCCGTTGGGGTAGCACTGAAGCTTTCTTT.

This sequence joins TRBV7-9 and TRBJ1-5; D possibly corresponds to TRBD1 (6 bases). The CDR3 contains 14 residues. The V end was cut by 5 bases, the J end by 0 bases, with 8 bases between. The V gene's germline CDR1 is SEHNR and CDR2 FQNEAQ (reference sequence). This chain's CDR3 is CASSQGSSNQPQHF. For the CDR3, the DNA is TGTGCCAGCAGCCAGGGGAGTAGCAATCAGCCCCAGCATTTT. Full variable domain (outside the CDR3, taken from reference TRBV7-9 and TRBJ1-5): DTGVSQNPRHKITKRGQNVTFRCDPISEHNRLYWYRQTLGQGPEFLTYFQNEAQLEKSRLLSDRFSAERPKGSFSTLEIQRTEQGDSAMYLCASSQGSSNQPQHFGDGTRLSIL.

The chain carries TRBV9 and TRBJ2-3; D is possibly TRBD2 (5 bases). The CDR3 totals 16 residues. Germline CDR1 and CDR2: SGDLS and YYNGEE. Trimming took 0 bases from V and 4 from J, leaving 15 bases between them. The CDR3 region is CASSVATGIVADTQYF. In nucleotides, the CDR3 is TGTGCCAGCAGCGTAGCTACGGGGATAGTCGCAGATACGCAGTATTTT.

The CDR3 loop reads CSVRTGPGEKLFF. The CDR3 DNA follows: TGCAGCGTTCGGACAGGGCCAGGGGAAAAACTGTTTTTT. The J gene is TRBJ1-4, the V gene TRBV29-1, with 8 bases fitting TRBD1. Germline V gives CDR1 SQVTM, CDR2 ANQGSEA. This CDR3 is built from 13 residues. The J segment lost 8 bases and the V segment lost 5 bases, leaving 7 bases of the junction unmatched.

This clone showed up just a few times. V is TRBV7-3 and J is TRBJ2-7; D could derive from TRBD1 or TRBD2 (5 bases each). Germline CDR1 and CDR2: SGHTA and FQGTGA. This CDR3 is built from 13 residues. Trimming removed 3 bases from V and 3 bases from J, with 9 bases in between. CDR3 coding DNA: TGTGCCAGCAGCTTGGGGGACGGCTACGAGCAGTACTTC. Translation: CASSLGDGYEQYF.

V gene TRBV7-2 combines with J gene TRBJ1-6; D is undetermined. There are 13 residues in the CDR3. Per germline, CDR1 SGHTA and CDR2 FQGNSA. Trimming pared 7 bases from V and 7 bases from J, leaving 11 bases between. The CDR3 DNA is TGTGCCAGCACGGCCGACCGAAATTCACCCCTCCACTTT. Translation gives CASTADRNSPLHF.

The CDR3 DNA is TGTGCCAGCAGCCCTGGACAGGGTAATGAAAAACTGTTTTTT. It encodes CASSPGQGNEKLFF. The chain employs TRBV4-2 and TRBJ1-4, with 8 bases aligning to TRBD1. The CDR3 runs to 14 residues. Germline CDR1 and CDR2: LGHNA and YNFKEQ. V trimming: 4 bases; J trimming: 4 bases; junction bases outside the gene matches: 2.

The rearrangement uses TRBV5-5 and TRBJ1-3; TRBD1 might be the D (6 bases). V was cut by 4 bases and J by 0 bases, with 11 bases left in between. Germline V gene sequence: CDR1 SGHKS, CDR2 YYEKEE (reference sequence). The CDR3 is 15 residues long. The CDR3 spells CASSTYRDSGNTIYF. The CDR3 region has the DNA TGTGCCAGCAGCACCTACAGGGACTCTGGAAACACCATATATTTT.

This clone was counted between two and nine times. The chain couples TRBV20-1 to TRBJ1-1; D is undetermined. This CDR3 is 11 amino acids long. Germline CDR1 and CDR2: DFQATT and SNEGSKA (reference sequence). V was clipped by 6 bases and J by 3 bases, with 8 bases between them. The CDR3 DNA follows: TGCAGTGCAGATTTGTACACTGAAGCTTTCTTT. It translates to CSADLYTEAFF.

The rearrangement links TRBV10-3 to TRBJ1-2; 8 positions agree with TRBD1. The CDR3 length is 12 residues. The germline gives CDR1 ENHRY, CDR2 SYGVKD. V lost 6 bases and J lost 8; bases outside the gene matches: 5. The CDR3 region is CAISLQGEGYTF. The CDR3 nucleotides read TGTGCCATCAGCCTACAGGGGGAAGGCTACACCTTC.

This clone is a singleton in its sample. This rearrangement joins TRBV11-2 to TRBJ1-1; D gene ambiguous. In germline, CDR1 is SGHAT, CDR2 FQNNGV. V was trimmed by 2 bases and J by 1 base, leaving 5 bases between them. The CDR3 length is 13 residues. For the CDR3, the DNA is TGTGCCAGCAGCTTATCCTGGAACACTGAAGCTTTCTTT. Translation gives CASSLSWNTEAFF.

This clone was counted between two and nine times. The rearrangement uses TRBV7-8 and TRBJ1-1; 7 bases are shared with TRBD1. V lost 5 bases, J lost 4 bases, and 4 bases stayed unmatched. The V gene's germline CDR1 is SGHVS and CDR2 FQNEAQ. There are 13 residues in the CDR3. The CDR3 spells CASSEGGSTEAFF. The CDR3, as DNA: TGTGCCAGCAGCGAAGGGGGCAGCACTGAAGCTTTCTTT.

The rearrangement joins TRBV5-8 to TRBJ2-7; the D gene is possibly TRBD2 (6 bases). CDR3 length: 15 residues. Germline V gene sequence: CDR1 SGHTS, CDR2 YDEGEE. The V gene lost 3 bases and the J gene lost 1 base, with 14 bases spanning the gap. CDR3 sequence reads: CASSSVRRGSYEQYF. In DNA form, the CDR3 reads TGTGCCAGCAGCTCCGTGCGGAGGGGATCCTACGAGCAGTACTTC.

The genes are TRBV7-8 and TRBJ1-3; 9 bases agree with TRBD1. CDR3 length: 18 amino acids. The V segment lost 5 bases and the J segment 0 bases; nucleotides outside the gene matches: 11. Germline CDR1 is SGHVS and CDR2 is FQNEAQ. DNA for the CDR3: TGTGCCAGCAGCCAGCGACAGGGGGGGGGATCCTCTGGAAACACCATATATTTT. This translates into CASSQRQGGGSSGNTIYF.

This chain links TRBV4-3 with TRBJ1-4; D might be TRBD1 (5 bases). The length of the CDR3 is 18 residues. V lost 3 bases, J lost 6 bases, and 23 bases lay in between. Germline assignment: CDR1 LGHNA and CDR2 YSLEER. The CDR3 bases are TGCGCCAGCAGCCAGGATGACAGTGGGAGCGGGGGGGATGAAAAACTGTTTTTT. Translating it yields CASSQDDSGSGGDEKLFF.